This TCR beta chain was recorded in a study of early T cells in non-severe SARS-CoV-2 infection. Separate cDNA molecules each had unique molecular identifiers attached to them. A single record per CDR3 protein comes from TCRdb applying MiXCR to the 5' RACE reads. The sample lists around 76,000 distinct CDR3 sequences; approximately 10% were seen once. Germline-derived CDR1 and CDR2 are MNHEY and SMNVEV (reference sequence). This CDR3 has 17 residues. With 2 bases removed from V and 5 bases from J, the gap between germline ends came to 20 bases. This clonotype came up a few times. Sequencing used whole blood. The sequence was obtained from an adult who was a healthcare worker with PCR-confirmed SARS-CoV-2 infection or an uninfected control (not recorded which). The rearrangement uses TRBV27 and TRBJ2-3; either TRBD1 or TRBD2 may fit D (5 bases each). DNA for the CDR3: TGTGCCAGCAGTTTAACTTCCCCCAGGGAGTCTGGAGATACGCAGTATTTT. Translating gives CASSLTSPRESGDTQYF.